A single sample gave rise to the 32 T cell receptor beta chains below, sequenced in a study of identical twins. Using its own MiXCR run on the 5' RACE reads, TCRdb lists one record per CDR3 protein. Among about 450,000 distinct CDR3 sequences listed, around a sixth were seen once. Sequencing was performed on naive T cells sorted from blood. Receptors originate from a man aged 50 to 60 in good health.

This clonotype was seen repeatedly, ten times or more. The chain has TRBV6-2 or TRBV6-3 and TRBJ2-7; 8 bases fit TRBD2. The V gene's germline CDR1 is MNHEY and CDR2 SVGEGT. This CDR3 comprises 15 residues. The junction had 10 bases not matched to a gene; V was cut back by 2 bases and J by 7 bases. The DNA for the CDR3 is TGTGCCAGCAGTTACGGCGGGAGGACTCCCTCGGAGCAGTACTTC. Amino acid sequence: CASSYGGRTPSEQYF.

The chain has TRBV18 and TRBJ2-5; 8 bases are shared with TRBD2. The CDR3 extends over 18 amino acids. Germline-derived CDR1 and CDR2 are KGHSH and LQKENI. The J segment lost 5 bases and the V segment lost 6 bases, leaving 20 bases of the junction unmatched. CDR3 loop: CASSPSGRATWDVETQYF. CDR3 bases: TGTGCCAGCTCCCCCAGCGGGAGAGCGACGTGGGATGTGGAGACCCAGTACTTC. The whole variable domain, filled in from reference TRBV18 and TRBJ2-5, reads NAGVMQNPRHLVRRRGQEARLRCSPMKGHSHVYWYRQLPEEGLKFMVYLQKENIIDESGMPKERFSAEFPKEGPSILRIQQVVRGDSAAYFCASSPSGRATWDVETQYFGPGTRLLVL.

The chain is built from TRBV7-2 and TRBJ2-1, with 11 bases identical to TRBD2. The junction had 5 bases not matched to a gene; V was cut back by 6 bases and J by 4 bases. This CDR3 spans 15 amino acids. CDR1 and CDR2 from the germline V gene are SGHTA and FQGNSA. CDR3 amino acids: CASRGTSGKYNEQFF. The CDR3 DNA reads TGTGCCAGCAGGGGGACTAGCGGAAAGTACAATGAGCAGTTCTTC.

V and J are TRBV5-1 and TRBJ2-2; no clear D gene. The length of the CDR3 is 15 residues. With 1 base removed from V and 3 bases from J, the gap between germline ends came to 10 bases. Germline V gene data show CDR1 as SGHRS and CDR2 as YFSETQ. The CDR3 protein is CASSLTGKDTGELFF. The CDR3 DNA follows: TGCGCCAGCAGCTTGACGGGCAAGGACACCGGGGAGCTGTTTTTT.

V gene TRBV6-1 combines with J gene TRBJ2-1; 9 bases match TRBD1. Per the germline V gene, CDR1 is MNHNS and CDR2 is SASEGT. CDR3 length: 15 amino acids. Trimming cost V 6 bases and J 7 bases; bases outside gene matches: 10. The CDR3: CASRAGQGKGNEQFF. The CDR3 region has the DNA TGTGCCAGCAGAGCCGGACAGGGGAAGGGGAATGAGCAGTTCTTC.

The table lists this clonotype with many counts. Written as DNA, the CDR3 is TGCAGCGTACCGGGACAGGCCTACAATGAGCAGTTCTTC. It translates to CSVPGQAYNEQFF. The gene calls are TRBV29-1 and TRBJ2-1; TRBD1 matches 8 bases. This CDR3 spans 13 amino acids. Germline loops: CDR1 SQVTM, CDR2 ANQGSEA. V lost 6 bases and J lost 2; bases outside the gene matches: 3.

This clonotype was detected once. A junction end diverges from the germline sequence, so it may reflect a read error. The chain uses TRBV10-3 and TRBJ2-1; D gene uncertain. The CDR3 extends over 16 amino acids. Germline V gene lookup returns CDR1 ENHRY and CDR2 SYGVKD. The chain's CDR3 is CAVSAGIAGRYNEQFF. The CDR3 DNA is TGTGCCGTCAGTGCTGGCATTGCCGGACGTTACAATGAGCAGTTCTTC.

The chain joins TRBV20-1 to TRBJ1-5; TRBD1 agrees at 7 bases. Trimming at V came to 7 bases and at J to 3 bases, leaving 6 bases not matched to a gene. This CDR3 region has 13 residues. Germline V gene sequence: CDR1 DFQATT, CDR2 SNEGSKA (reference sequence). The CDR3 protein is CSGMTGINQPQHF. For the CDR3, the DNA is TGCAGTGGCATGACAGGGATCAATCAGCCCCAGCATTTT.

This chain joins TRBV27 and TRBJ1-5; no reliable D call. This CDR3 comprises 13 residues. V lost 8 bases and J 0 bases, leaving 8 bases between the germline ends. The germline V gene has CDR1 MNHEY and CDR2 SMNVEV (reference sequence). The CDR3 loop is CASGEYSNQPQHF. For the CDR3, the DNA is TGTGCCAGCGGGGAATATAGCAATCAGCCCCAGCATTTT.

This clonotype was seen repeatedly, ten times or more. This sequence joins TRBV28 and TRBJ1-4; TRBD1 aligns across 8 bases. Germline CDR1 is MDHEN and CDR2 is SYDVKM. This CDR3 spans 15 amino acids. The junction had 6 bases not matched to a gene; V was cut back by 3 bases and J by 6 bases. CDR3 in amino acids: CASSLRTGTYEKLFF. The CDR3 DNA follows: TGTGCCAGCAGTTTGCGGACAGGGACCTATGAAAAACTGTTTTTT.

This clonotype was seen many times. The V call is TRBV25-1, the J call TRBJ2-3, with D hard to call. CDR1 is MGHDK, CDR2 SYGVNS, per germline. The CDR3 totals 14 residues. V lost 9 bases, J lost 0 bases, and 13 bases lay in between. Here the CDR3 reads CASRSNSSTDTQYF. CDR3 in DNA: TGTGCCAGTAGGTCTAACTCTAGCACAGATACGCAGTATTTT.

This clonotype was seen at least ten times. The chain joins TRBV6-1 to TRBJ2-7; 9 bases match TRBD1. Germline lookup yields CDR1 MNHNS and CDR2 SASEGT. The V and J ends lost 5 bases and 2 bases, in that order; junction bases with no gene match: 7. The CDR3 extends over 15 amino acids. The CDR3 sequence is CASSSHGTGTYEQYF. The CDR3, as DNA: TGTGCCAGCAGTAGCCATGGGACAGGGACCTACGAGCAGTACTTC.

In this sample, this clonotype turned up a few times. The V gene is TRBV7-2, the J gene TRBJ2-2; D is possibly TRBD1 (6 bases). The CDR3 sequence is 13 residues long. The germline V gene has CDR1 SGHTA and CDR2 FQGNSA. The V end was cut by 5 bases, the J end by 7 bases, with 11 bases between. This chain's CDR3 is CASSQGHLGELFF. The CDR3 region has the DNA TGTGCCAGCAGCCAGGGACACCTCGGGGAGCTGTTTTTT. The whole variable domain, filled in from reference TRBV7-2 and TRBJ2-2, reads GAGVSQSPSNKVTEKGKDVELRCDPISGHTALYWYRQSLGQGLEFLIYFQGNSAPDKSGLPSDRFSAERTGGSVSTLTIQRTQQEDSAVYLCASSQGHLGELFFGEGSRLTVL.

This clonotype came up many times. This chain links TRBV4-3 with TRBJ1-1, with a tentative D call TRBD1 (5 bases). Trimming pared 0 bases from V and 11 bases from J, leaving 31 bases between. Germline loops: CDR1 LGHNA, CDR2 YSLEER. This CDR3 contains 19 residues. Here the CDR3 DNA reads TGCGCCAGCAGCCAAGACCCCCTAGGCGGGAACTATCCTACCGGGGGGGCTTTCTTT. Its protein product is CASSQDPLGGNYPTGGAFF.

Many counts were recorded for this clonotype. The genes are TRBV12-3 or TRBV12-4 and TRBJ2-3; 10 nucleotides agree with TRBD2. The length of the CDR3 is 16 residues. V was clipped by 4 bases and J by 6 bases; unmatched bases: 10. The CDR3 loop reads CASSYESGGALDTQYF. The CDR3 DNA reads as TGTGCCAGCAGTTACGAGAGCGGGGGGGCATTGGATACGCAGTATTTT.

V and J are TRBV10-2 and TRBJ2-1; 14 nucleotides align to TRBD2. V lost 6 bases to trimming and J lost 3 bases; unmatched junction nucleotides: 1. CDR1 WSHSY and CDR2 SAAADI come from the germline V gene. The CDR3 is 15 amino acids. The CDR3 is CASRGLAGVYNEQFF. The CDR3 DNA sequence: TGCGCCAGCAGGGGACTAGCGGGGGTCTACAATGAGCAGTTCTTC.

This clonotype was recorded at least ten times. CDR3 protein: CSARDDRPYEQYF. CDR3 sequence (DNA): TGCAGTGCTAGAGATGACAGACCCTACGAGCAGTACTTC. The J gene is TRBJ2-7, the V gene TRBV20-1, with D tentatively TRBD1 (5 bases). The germline CDR1 and CDR2 sequences are DFQATT and SNEGSKA (reference sequence). CDR3 length: 13 amino acids. Trimming shortened V by 0 bases and J by 2 bases, and 8 bases separated the two germline ends.

This clonotype was seen at least ten times. CDR3 region: CASSSGRNTGELFF. The CDR3 coding sequence is TGTGCCAGCTCCAGCGGGAGAAACACCGGGGAGCTGTTTTTT. The chain recombines TRBV6-1 with TRBJ2-2; 8 bases match TRBD2. The germline CDR1 and CDR2 sequences are MNHNS and SASEGT. The CDR3 spans 14 residues. Trimming cost V 8 bases and J 2 bases; bases outside gene matches: 4.

Notes on this clonotype: A much larger clone lies one base from this, so it may be a read error. The chain couples TRBV20-1 to TRBJ2-7, with 8 positions matching TRBD2. The CDR3 has 15 residues. CDR1 is DFQATT, CDR2 SNEGSKA, per germline (reference sequence). V shed 0 bases and J 4 bases; nucleotides not matched to a gene: 8. This CDR3 is CSARDSTGGPYEQYF. In DNA form, the CDR3 reads TGCAGTGCTAGAGATTCAACGGGAGGGCCGTACGAGCAGTACTTC.

This clonotype has only a few counts. The V gene is TRBV18, the J gene TRBJ2-1, with 9 bases that match TRBD1. The junction had 7 bases not matched to a gene; V was cut back by 1 base and J by 3 bases. The CDR3 covers 17 residues. Germline values: CDR1 KGHSH, CDR2 LQKENI. DNA for the CDR3: TGTGCCAGCTCACCACAAGGTTGGGACAGGGTCTACAATGAGCAGTTCTTC. This translates into CASSPQGWDRVYNEQFF.

The CDR3 DNA reads TGTGCCAGCAGTTTATTACTGTCTGGCACTAGCGGGAGGGGTTATACGCAGTATTTT. It specifies CASSLLLSGTSGRGYTQYF. The chain recombines TRBV28 with TRBJ2-3; 13 bases fit TRBD2. The trim removed 1 base at V and 7 bases at J, leaving 14 bases unmatched. This CDR3 contains 19 residues. The V gene's germline CDR1 is MDHEN and CDR2 SYDVKM.

This clonotype was found many times. The chain carries TRBV7-2 and TRBJ2-7, with 10 bases fitting TRBD2. V dropped 0 bases and J dropped 8; count of bases not matched to a gene: 7. The CDR3 has 15 amino acids. Germline V gene lookup returns CDR1 SGHTA and CDR2 FQGNSA. The CDR3 region is CASSLAGLAQSKQYF. In DNA form, the CDR3 reads TGTGCCAGCAGCTTAGCGGGACTAGCGCAATCCAAGCAGTACTTC. The complete variable domain, with remaining parts taken from reference TRBV7-2 and TRBJ2-7, reads GAGVSQSPSNKVTEKGKDVELRCDPISGHTALYWYRQSLGQGLEFLIYFQGNSAPDKSGLPSDRFSAERTGGSVSTLTIQRTQQEDSAVYLCASSLAGLAQSKQYFGPGTRLTVT.

This clonotype was seen a few times. The V gene is TRBV10-3, the J gene TRBJ2-7, with 8 bases that match TRBD1. With 7 bases clipped from V and 6 bases from J, the junction kept 11 bases outside the gene matches. The CDR3 extends over 14 amino acids. Germline loops: CDR1 ENHRY, CDR2 SYGVKD. CDR3 protein: CAINVSGQEGEQYF. In DNA form, the CDR3 reads TGTGCCATCAACGTCTCGGGACAGGAGGGCGAGCAGTACTTC.

This clonotype was seen a few times. The CDR3 loop is CASSPLAGAAGSYEQYF. As DNA, the CDR3 is TGTGCCAGCAGCCCGTTGGCGGGGGCGGCGGGCTCCTACGAGCAGTACTTC. The rearrangement joins TRBV5-4 to TRBJ2-7, with TRBD2 as a possible D gene (7 bases). The V end was cut by 4 bases, the J end by 0 bases, with 20 bases between. This CDR3 is built from 17 residues. Germline V gene lookup returns CDR1 SGHNT and CDR2 YYREEE (reference sequence).

The rearrangement links TRBV2 to TRBJ1-5, with D uncertain. The CDR3 contains 14 residues. Trimming removed 2 bases at V and 0 bases at J, with 5 bases between. CDR1 and CDR2 from the germline V gene are SNHLY and FYNNEI. For the CDR3, the DNA is TGTGCCAGCAGTGAAAGGTCTAGCAATCAGCCCCAGCATTTT. The encoded protein is CASSERSSNQPQHF.

The chain has TRBV5-1 and TRBJ2-2, with 7 bases aligning to TRBD1. The ends lost 4 bases at V and 3 bases at J; junction bases unmatched: 6. This CDR3 is 15 amino acids long. Per the germline V gene, CDR1 is SGHRS and CDR2 is YFSETQ. CDR3 loop: CASSTRQGHTGELFF. In nucleotides, the CDR3 is TGCGCCAGCAGCACCCGACAGGGCCACACCGGGGAGCTGTTTTTT.

This clonotype was picked up a small number of times. A much bigger clone sits one base away, suggesting this may be a read error. The chain couples TRBV4-3 to TRBJ1-3; D is unresolved. Germline CDR1 reads LGHNA; CDR2 reads YSLEER. There are 16 residues in the CDR3. CDR3: CASSQVPPGTGNAIYF. The CDR3 region has the DNA TGCGCCAGCAGCCAAGTCCCCCCGGGTACTGGAAACGCCATATATTTT.

This clonotype was picked up many times. J is TRBJ2-7 and V is TRBV7-9, with D possibly matching TRBD1 (6 bases). Germline-derived CDR1 and CDR2 are SEHNR and FQNEAQ (reference sequence). The CDR3 is made up of 14 amino acids. The ends were cut back, 5 bases at V and 3 bases at J, with 14 bases in the middle. CDR3 in amino acids: CASSDGRGDYEQYF. The CDR3 nucleotides read TGTGCCAGCAGCGACGGCAGGGGAGACTACGAGCAGTACTTC. The whole variable domain, filled in from reference TRBV7-9 and TRBJ2-7, reads DTGVSQNPRHKITKRGQNVTFRCDPISEHNRLYWYRQTLGQGPEFLTYFQNEAQLEKSRLLSDRFSAERPKGSFSTLEIQRTEQGDSAMYLCASSDGRGDYEQYFGPGTRLTVT.

The chain employs TRBV4-3 and TRBJ1-1; 11 positions match TRBD1. V dropped 3 bases and J dropped 8; count of bases not matched to a gene: 5. Germline V gene data show CDR1 as LGHNA and CDR2 as YSLEER. This CDR3 has 14 amino acids. The CDR3 DNA is TGCGCCAGCAGCCAGGCGGGACAGGGGGGGGAAGCTTTCTTT. Translation: CASSQAGQGGEAFF.

The sample holds a few counts of this clonotype. The chain has TRBV12-3 or TRBV12-4 and TRBJ2-3; TRBD1 might be the D (6 bases). The germline V and J ends were trimmed by 2 bases and 2 bases, with 8 bases remaining between them. The CDR3 extends over 14 amino acids. CDR3 sequence reads: CASSLWGPTDTQYF. The CDR3 DNA reads TGTGCCAGCAGTTTATGGGGGCCCACAGATACGCAGTATTTT.

The sample holds many counts of this clonotype. The chain couples TRBV28 to TRBJ2-7; D gene ambiguous. The CDR3 sequence is 13 residues long. V lost 4 bases, J lost 10 bases, and 17 bases lay in between. Germline loops: CDR1 MDHEN, CDR2 SYDVKM. CDR3 sequence reads: CASSSPLVRSQYF. CDR3 nucleotide sequence: TGTGCCAGCAGTTCCCCGCTGGTCCGGAGTCAGTACTTC.

This clonotype was counted a few times. This chain uses TRBV5-1 with TRBJ2-1, with D perhaps matching TRBD1 or TRBD2 (6 bases each). CDR3 size: 13 residues. V gave up 4 bases and J gave up 9 bases, with 14 bases separating them. Germline V gene sequence: CDR1 SGHRS, CDR2 YFSETQ. CDR3 nucleotides: TGCGCCAGCAGCCAAGGGGGGCAGAGTGAGCAGTTCTTC. Translation gives CASSQGGQSEQFF.